Below are 22 T cell receptor beta chains sequenced from a single sample in a study of regulatory T cells in long-lasting Graves disease (dated by TCRdb to the early 2020s). Libraries came from multiplex PCR. Sequencing was performed on an Illumina HiSeq 4000. TCR beta libraries were built with iRepertoire HTBI primers and Arm-PCR amplification of CDR3 regions. TCRdb reprocessing: public reads trimmed at Q25 with fastp, clones called with MiXCR, in-frame beta chains kept. Records with the same CDR3 protein are collapsed into one entry carrying the most frequent genes and DNA. The sample yields about 660,000 distinct CDR3 sequences; 25% to 35% were counted once. Around 40% of the sample rests with the top ten. The time point tag for this specimen amounts to: persistent/refractory GD, antithyroid drugs over 5 years with positive TRAb. For both TCR sequencing and RNA sequencing, RNA was extracted from PBMCs using TRIzol.

The sample consisted of peripheral blood mononuclear cells (PBMCs), taken when the disease was refractory, from a patient treated with antithyroid drugs. The receptors here all came from a female donor with Graves disease.

This clonotype appeared a single time. The missing conserved phenylalanine or tryptophan at the end of this CDR3 makes a read error likely. The chain carries TRBV29-1 and TRBJ1-2; possible D gene TRBD1, 5 bases. This CDR3 has 15 residues. Between the trimmed V and J ends, which lost 3 bases and 1 base, there was a span of 15 bases. The germline V gene has CDR1 SQVTM and CDR2 ANQGSEA. The CDR3 here is CSVDVAGGSNYGYTY. The CDR3 DNA reads TGCAGCGTTGATGTTGCGGGGGGAAGTAACTATGGCTACACCTAC.

The chain combines TRBV20-1 with TRBJ2-5; D unclear. The CDR3 has 15 residues. Deletions cut 6 bases from V and 2 bases from J, with 19 bases between. Germline CDR1 reads DFQATT; CDR2 reads SNEGSKA (reference sequence). The CDR3 region is CSAGLANGPQETQYF. CDR3 in DNA: TGCAGTGCGGGTCTGGCGAATGGACCGCAAGAGACCCAGTACTTC.

This clonotype was picked up a small number of times. J is TRBJ1-1 and V is TRBV19, with D hard to call. Germline values: CDR1 LNHDA, CDR2 SQIVND (reference sequence). The germline V and J ends were trimmed by 3 bases and 1 base, with 6 bases remaining between them. The CDR3 loop spans 13 amino acids. The CDR3 reads CASSITENTEAFF. Written as DNA, the CDR3 is TGTGCCAGTAGTATTACAGAGAACACTGAAGCTTTCTTT.

This chain links TRBV29-1 with TRBJ1-5, with D possibly being TRBD1 (5 bases). The length of the CDR3 is 16 residues. Germline V gene sequence: CDR1 SQVTM, CDR2 ANQGSEA. V was pared by 5 bases and J by 9 bases, with 26 bases between. CDR3 residues: CSVQLGTGAGSSPQHF. DNA for the CDR3: TGCAGCGTTCAGCTTGGCACCGGGGCTGGTTCGTCGCCCCAGCATTTT. The variable domain in full, completed from reference TRBV29-1 and TRBJ1-5, reads SAVISQKPSRDICQRGTSLTIQCQVDSQVTMMFWYRQQPGQSLTLIATANQGSEATYESGFVIDKFPISRPNLTFSTLTVSNMSPEDSSIYLCSVQLGTGAGSSPQHFGDGTRLSIL.

This clonotype was observed a handful of times. This rearrangement joins TRBV29-1 to TRBJ2-7, with 10 bases fitting TRBD1. The CDR3 contains 13 residues. Germline trimming cut 4 bases from V and 3 bases from J; bases unmatched to any gene: 3. Germline V gives CDR1 SQVTM, CDR2 ANQGSEA. The CDR3 spells CSVVTGGDYEQYF. In DNA, the CDR3 is TGCAGCGTTGTGACAGGGGGCGACTACGAGCAGTACTTC.

The rearrangement links TRBV6-9 to TRBJ1-4; D perhaps matches TRBD1 (5 bases). This CDR3 has 12 residues. With 2 bases removed from V and 12 bases from J, the gap between germline ends came to 10 bases. Germline assignment: CDR1 MNHGY and CDR2 SVAAGI. Written as DNA, the CDR3 is TGTGCCAGCAGTTATACAGGAGGGGAACTGTTTTTT. Protein product: CASSYTGGELFF.

This rearrangement joins TRBV7-9 to TRBJ1-4; weak D call: TRBD1 (6 bases). The CDR3 loop spans 15 amino acids. CDR1 and CDR2 (germline): SEHNR, FQNEAQ (reference sequence). V was cut by 4 bases and J by 8 bases, with 17 bases left in between. The CDR3 spells CASSSQGRTGEKLFF. As DNA, the CDR3 is TGTGCCAGCAGCTCCCAGGGGCGGACCGGGGAAAAACTGTTTTTT.

The chain uses TRBV11-3 and TRBJ1-4; a weak D match, TRBD1 (5 bases). Trimming took off 2 bases at V and 0 bases at J, with 16 bases between the two ends. CDR3 length equals 18 residues. Germline CDR1 and CDR2: SGHNT and YENEEA. This CDR3 reads CASSLSRGGGPTNEKLFF. The CDR3 DNA is TGTGCCAGCAGCTTAAGTAGAGGTGGGGGACCAACTAATGAAAAACTGTTTTTT. The full variable domain, its missing parts supplied by reference TRBV11-3 and TRBJ1-4, is EAGVVQSPRYKIIEKKQPVAFWCNPISGHNTLYWYLQNLGQGPELLIRYENEEAVDDSQLPKDRFSAERLKGVDSTLKIQPAELGDSAVYLCASSLSRGGGPTNEKLFFGSGTQLSVL.

The chain links TRBV30 to TRBJ2-7, with D unclear. The CDR3 is made up of 16 amino acids. V lost 1 base to trimming and J lost 3 bases, with 19 bases between them. Germline assignment: CDR1 GTSNPN and CDR2 SVGIG (reference sequence). This chain's CDR3 is CAWSERCMIIYYEQYF. DNA for the CDR3: TGTGCCTGGAGTGAAAGATGTATGATCATTTACTACGAGCAGTACTTC.

This clonotype was seen only a few times. This chain uses TRBV27 with TRBJ1-4; TRBD1 matches 9 bases. Losses at the gene ends were 2 bases for V and 7 bases for J; bases not matched to a gene: 8. The CDR3 is 16 amino acids. CDR1 MNHEY and CDR2 SMNVEV come from the germline V gene (reference sequence). CDR3 bases: TGTGCCAGCAGTTTACGGAGTGGGACAGGGATTGAAAAACTGTTTTTT. Translating gives CASSLRSGTGIEKLFF.

The rearrangement uses TRBV29-1 and TRBJ2-7; the D gene is possibly TRBD1 (6 bases). The germline V gene has CDR1 SQVTM and CDR2 ANQGSEA. The CDR3 is 13 amino acids. V lost 4 bases to trimming and J lost 2 bases, with 12 bases between them. This chain's CDR3 is CSVGNREPYEQYF. In DNA form, the CDR3 reads TGCAGCGTTGGAAACAGGGAACCCTACGAGCAGTACTTC.

This chain uses TRBV7-9 with TRBJ1-2; D unresolved. The CDR3 runs to 16 residues. The germline gives CDR1 SEHNR, CDR2 FQNEAQ (reference sequence). The ends were cut back, 3 bases at V and 0 bases at J, with 14 bases in the middle. The CDR3 DNA sequence: TGTGCCAGCAGCTTTAACGCGGGTGCATCTAACTATGGCTACACCTTC. Protein: CASSFNAGASNYGYTF.

The V and J genes are TRBV6-6 and TRBJ2-7; 7 bases map to TRBD2. From germline, CDR1 is MNHNY and CDR2 SVGAGI (reference sequence). The ends lost 0 bases at V and 7 bases at J; junction bases unmatched: 9. CDR3 size: 15 residues. CDR3 amino acids: CASSYSVGGPWEQYF. The CDR3 nucleotides read TGTGCCAGCAGTTACTCGGTGGGAGGGCCGTGGGAGCAGTACTTC.

J is TRBJ2-7 and V is TRBV5-4; D possibly corresponds to TRBD1 (5 bases). This CDR3 contains 14 residues. V lost 4 bases to trimming and J lost 6 bases, with 17 bases between them. Per the germline V gene, CDR1 is SGHNT and CDR2 is YYREEE (reference sequence). Here the CDR3 DNA reads TGTGCCAGCAGCCCCCCAGGGCCGGCTGGCGAGCAGTACTTC. Residues: CASSPPGPAGEQYF.

The V gene is TRBV2, the J gene TRBJ1-3, with a tentative D call TRBD1 (5 bases). Germline-derived CDR1 and CDR2 are SNHLY and FYNNEI. The CDR3 extends over 15 amino acids. V was pared by 6 bases and J by 0 bases, with 12 bases between. The CDR3 here is CASSRSGNSGNTIYF. In DNA, the CDR3 is TGTGCCAGCAGCCGCTCAGGGAACTCTGGAAACACCATATATTTT.

This clonotype showed up just a few times. This rearrangement joins TRBV7-3 to TRBJ1-2; 7 bases fit TRBD1. V lost 1 base, J lost 4 bases, and 6 bases stayed unmatched. This CDR3 spans 15 amino acids. Germline lookup yields CDR1 SGHTA and CDR2 FQGTGA. The CDR3 here is CASSLNPGGGYGYTF. Written as DNA, the CDR3 is TGTGCCAGCAGCTTAAACCCAGGGGGTGGCTATGGCTACACCTTC.

This clonotype was found many times. The V gene is TRBV3-1, the J gene TRBJ2-7; D unclear. CDR1 and CDR2 (germline): LGHDT, YNNKEL (reference sequence). V lost 8 bases and J 0 bases, leaving 5 bases between the germline ends. CDR3 length: 11 amino acids. The CDR3 is CASGYSYEQYF. In DNA form, the CDR3 reads TGTGCCAGCGGCTACTCCTACGAGCAGTACTTC.

The V gene is TRBV4-1, the J gene TRBJ2-5; D may be TRBD1 (6 bases). The CDR3 contains 14 residues. Trimming left V 0 bases short and J 4 bases short, with 9 bases between. Germline lookup yields CDR1 MGHRA and CDR2 YSYEKL. DNA for the CDR3: TGCGCCAGCAGCCAAGAAGGACAGCCAGAGACCCAGTACTTC. Its translation is CASSQEGQPETQYF.

This clonotype has at least ten counts. The genes are TRBV2 and TRBJ1-1, with D possibly matching TRBD1 (5 bases). Germline CDR1 and CDR2: SNHLY and FYNNEI. V lost 3 bases and J 3 bases, leaving 14 bases between the germline ends. This CDR3 contains 15 residues. CDR3 in amino acids: CASSDVGGGDTEAFF. Here the CDR3 DNA reads TGTGCCAGCAGTGATGTAGGCGGGGGAGACACTGAAGCTTTCTTT.

There are many counts of this clonotype. The V gene is TRBV2, the J gene TRBJ2-5; D is ambiguous. CDR3 length: 14 amino acids. The V end lost 2 bases, the J end lost 2 bases, and 9 bases lay between the germline ends. Germline V gene lookup returns CDR1 SNHLY and CDR2 FYNNEI. The CDR3: CASSEQIRQETQYF. The CDR3 region has the DNA TGTGCCAGCAGTGAACAAATAAGGCAAGAGACCCAGTACTTC.

This chain uses TRBV30 with TRBJ1-1, with D possibly TRBD1 on 5 matching bases. The CDR3 spans 14 residues. CDR1 is GTSNPN and CDR2 is SVGIG in the germline V gene (reference sequence). With 0 bases removed from V and 3 bases from J, the gap between germline ends came to 11 bases. The CDR3 region is CAWSVQAGYTEAFF. In DNA, the CDR3 is TGTGCCTGGAGTGTACAGGCAGGGTACACTGAAGCTTTCTTT. The entire variable domain, with the rest obtained from reference TRBV30 and TRBJ1-1, is as follows: SQTIHQWPATLVQPVGSPLSLECTVEGTSNPNLYWYRQAAGRGLQLLFYSVGIGQISSEVPQNLSASRPQDRQFILSSKKLLLSDSGFYLCAWSVQAGYTEAFFGQGTRLTVV.

In this sample, this clonotype turned up a few times. CDR3 nucleotides: TGCGCCAGCAGCCCTGGGACGGGACAGGGTGTGGGCAATCAGCCCCAGCATTTT. It encodes CASSPGTGQGVGNQPQHF. The chain employs TRBV5-1 and TRBJ1-5; TRBD1 matches 9 bases. Per the germline V gene, CDR1 is SGHRS and CDR2 is YFSETQ. The CDR3 contains 18 residues. Losses at the gene ends were 4 bases for V and 2 bases for J; bases not matched to a gene: 13.